A single sample gave rise to the 27 T cell receptor beta chains below, sequenced in a study of blood T cell repertoires in COVID-19. This table comes from immunoSEQ multiplex PCR, and its TCRdb copy is limited to in-frame clones, with some not included. Of 40,000 or so clones in the sample, about 89% were seen once. The sample comprised peripheral blood. These receptors came from a man over 45 with active COVID-19.

The chain has TRBV11-3 and TRBJ2-2; TRBD2 is a possible D gene (6 bases). CDR1 and CDR2 from the germline V gene are SGHNT and YENEEA. The CDR3 sequence is 16 residues long. Trimming shortened V by 6 bases and J by 1 base, and 15 bases separated the two germline ends. CDR3 bases: TGTGCCAGCAGTTCGAGCGGGTGGCGGAACACCGGGGAGCTGTTTTTT. It codes for CASSSSGWRNTGELFF. Based on the CDR3 plus reference TRBV11-3 and TRBJ2-2, the full variable domain is EAGVVQSPRYKIIEKKQPVAFWCNPISGHNTLYWYLQNLGQGPELLIRYENEEAVDDSQLPKDRFSAERLKGVDSTLKIQPAELGDSAVYLCASSSSGWRNTGELFFGEGSRLTVL.

V usage is TRBV7-9 and J usage is TRBJ2-1; TRBD2 is a possible D gene (6 bases). Trimming shortened V by 7 bases and J by 1 base, and 14 bases separated the two germline ends. Germline V gene data show CDR1 as SEHNR and CDR2 as FQNEAQ (reference sequence). CDR3 size: 15 residues. The CDR3 is CASNRRAGSYNEQFF. The CDR3 region has the DNA TGTGCCAGCAACCGGAGGGCCGGGTCCTACAATGAGCAGTTCTTC.

For the CDR3, the DNA is TGTGCCAGCTCACCCGGGACTAGCGTAAACACCGGGGAGCTGTTTTTT. This translates into CASSPGTSVNTGELFF. The chain is built from TRBV18 and TRBJ2-2; TRBD2 matches 10 bases. This CDR3 contains 16 residues. After removal of 3 bases from V and 2 bases from J, the junction contained 3 bases not matched to a gene. Germline loops: CDR1 KGHSH, CDR2 LQKENI.

This chain connects TRBV23-1 to TRBJ2-5; 7 bases agree with TRBD1. TRBV23-1 qualifies as an ORF whose function is uncertain. Trimming at V came to 4 bases and at J to 3 bases, leaving 11 bases not matched to a gene. This CDR3 contains 16 residues. The CDR3 region is CASSPDDRASKETQYF. CDR3 nucleotide sequence: TGCGCCAGCAGTCCTGACGACAGGGCCAGCAAAGAGACCCAGTACTTC.

J is TRBJ2-1 and V is TRBV7-2; 9 bases map to TRBD2. The CDR3 has 16 residues. The V gene end was trimmed by 5 bases and the J gene end by 0 bases; junction bases not matched to a gene: 5. The V gene's germline CDR1 is SGHTA and CDR2 FQGNSA. The CDR3 region has the DNA TGTGCCAGCAGCCCACTAGCGGGTGGCTCCTACAATGAGCAGTTCTTC. This codes for CASSPLAGGSYNEQFF.

The CDR3 loop is CASSWTPVGETQYF. CDR3 DNA: TGTGCCAGCAGTTGGACACCCGTGGGGGAGACCCAGTACTTC. This chain links TRBV28 with TRBJ2-5; possible D gene TRBD1, 5 bases. CDR1 and CDR2 (germline): MDHEN, SYDVKM. The CDR3 length is 14 residues. V lost 4 bases to trimming and J lost 5 bases, with 14 bases between them.

V is TRBV30 and J is TRBJ2-7; 7 bases are a match to TRBD2. The CDR3 runs 14 residues. Germline CDR1 GTSNPN, CDR2 SVGIG (reference sequence). Unmatched junction bases numbered 7, after V lost 0 bases and J lost 5 bases. CDR3: CAWSVRGSQDEQYF. The CDR3 bases are TGTGCCTGGAGTGTGCGCGGGAGTCAGGACGAGCAGTACTTC.

This chain links TRBV6-6 with TRBJ2-5; a weak D match, TRBD2 (7 bases). The ends were cut back, 6 bases at V and 4 bases at J, with 21 bases in the middle. Germline CDR1 is MNHNY and CDR2 is SVGAGI (reference sequence). The CDR3 sequence is 16 residues long. DNA of the CDR3: TGTGCCAGCAGACAACCGGACGGGGGGCTAAGAGAGACCCAGTACTTC. It codes for CASRQPDGGLRETQYF.

This clone was seen a handful of times. V and J are TRBV12-3 or TRBV12-4 and TRBJ2-5; D unclear. The V and J ends lost 3 bases and 7 bases respectively, with 6 bases between them. The CDR3 contains 11 residues. DNA of the CDR3: TGTGCCAGCAGTTTTCGAGGGACCCAGTACTTC. Its translation is CASSFRGTQYF.

The chain uses TRBV12-3 or TRBV12-4 and TRBJ2-7; D possibly corresponds to TRBD1 (6 bases). V was shortened by 1 base and J by 3 bases, with 7 bases between the two germline ends. This CDR3 has 13 residues. The CDR3 bases are TGTGCCAGCAGTTTAGGCAGGGGCTACGAGCAGTACTTC. Protein product: CASSLGRGYEQYF.

As regards this clone: One junction end does not reproduce the germline sequence, and a read error may be involved. CDR3 DNA sequence: TGTGCCAGCAGCTACTCGGGGGACATGAACACTGAAGCTTTCTTT. Amino acids: CASSYSGDMNTEAFF. This chain links TRBV6-5 with TRBJ1-1; D might be TRBD1 (6 bases). The CDR3 runs to 15 residues. Looked up from germline, CDR1 is MNHEY and CDR2 is SVGAGI.

V usage is TRBV5-1 and J usage is TRBJ1-1, with D possibly TRBD1 on 6 matching bases. CDR1 and CDR2 from the germline V gene are SGHRS and YFSETQ. This CDR3 spans 14 amino acids. V shed 2 bases and J shed 1 base, with 9 bases lying between them. CDR3 amino acids: CASSFRGANTEAFF. CDR3 nucleotide sequence: TGCGCCAGCAGCTTTCGGGGGGCGAACACTGAAGCTTTCTTT.

The chain employs TRBV25-1 and TRBJ2-1, with TRBD1 as a possible D gene (5 bases). Trimming removed 0 bases at V and 5 bases at J, with 11 bases between. The CDR3 runs 15 residues. Germline V gene sequence: CDR1 MGHDK, CDR2 SYGVNS. CDR3 sequence (DNA): TGTGCCAGCAGTGAATATAAGTCAGGGAACAATGAGCAGTTCTTC. This translates into CASSEYKSGNNEQFF.

This clone was seen once. The genes are TRBV5-1 and TRBJ2-7; 15 bases agree with TRBD2. Looked up from germline, CDR1 is SGHRS and CDR2 is YFSETQ. This CDR3 is built from 16 residues. The ends lost 2 bases at V and 11 bases at J; junction bases unmatched: 11. This CDR3 is CASSLKWLGLAGGEYF. In nucleotides, the CDR3 is TGCGCCAGCAGCTTAAAGTGGTTGGGACTAGCGGGAGGTGAGTACTTC.

The V call is TRBV2, the J call TRBJ1-2, with D tentatively TRBD1 (5 bases). The V and J ends lost 7 bases and 13 bases respectively, with 19 bases between them. The germline gives CDR1 SNHLY, CDR2 FYNNEI. CDR3 length: 12 amino acids. CDR3 bases: TGTGCCAGCACTAATGGGGTAGGGACTCGCACCTTC. Translating gives CASTNGVGTRTF.

This chain connects TRBV7-3 to TRBJ2-3; 9 positions agree with TRBD1. Germline V gives CDR1 SGHTA, CDR2 FQGTGA. The CDR3 spans 16 residues. Germline trimming cut 1 base from V and 6 bases from J; bases unmatched to any gene: 8. This chain's CDR3 is CASSLIGTGRADTQYF. For the CDR3, the DNA is TGTGCCAGCAGCTTAATAGGGACAGGGAGAGCGGATACGCAGTATTTT.

V is TRBV14 and J is TRBJ2-4, with D perhaps TRBD1 (6 bases). Germline values: CDR1 SGHDN, CDR2 FVKESK. V was cut by 3 bases and J by 0 bases, with 12 bases left in between. The CDR3 is made up of 16 amino acids. CDR3 sequence: CASSHLPTGAKNIQYF. DNA of the CDR3: TGTGCCAGCAGCCATCTTCCGACAGGAGCCAAAAACATTCAGTACTTC.

V is TRBV28 and J is TRBJ2-3; 9 bases align to TRBD2. The CDR3 extends over 16 amino acids. CDR1 and CDR2 (germline): MDHEN, SYDVKM. The J segment lost 5 bases and the V segment lost 6 bases, leaving 12 bases of the junction unmatched. The CDR3 loop is CASSRFNVRGGDTQYF. CDR3 DNA sequence: TGTGCCAGCAGCCGGTTTAATGTGCGGGGGGGAGATACGCAGTATTTT.

The V and J genes are TRBV11-3 and TRBJ2-1; no firm D call. Germline CDR1 and CDR2: SGHNT and YENEEA. The CDR3 is 13 amino acids. Trimming removed 4 bases at V and 6 bases at J, with 10 bases between. The CDR3 reads CASSSRGPNEQFF. DNA for the CDR3: TGTGCCAGCAGCTCGAGAGGTCCCAATGAGCAGTTCTTC.

The rearrangement joins TRBV30 to TRBJ2-1, with 9 bases fitting TRBD2. The trim removed 3 bases at V and 10 bases at J, leaving 10 bases unmatched. The CDR3 sequence is 14 residues long. Germline assignment: CDR1 GTSNPN and CDR2 SVGIG (reference sequence). CDR3 region: CAWSPTSGGSEQFF. CDR3 nucleotide sequence: TGTGCCTGGAGCCCGACTAGCGGAGGGAGCGAGCAGTTCTTC.

This clone was found once. V is TRBV5-5 and J is TRBJ2-7; D perhaps matches TRBD1 (5 bases). V was clipped by 4 bases and J by 0 bases, with 11 bases between them. The germline V gene has CDR1 SGHKS and CDR2 YYEKEE (reference sequence). This CDR3 region has 14 residues. CDR3 nucleotide sequence: TGTGCCAGCAGCGCGGACACCAACTCCTACGAGCAGTACTTC. It translates to CASSADTNSYEQYF. Filled out from reference TRBV5-5 and TRBJ2-7, the complete variable domain reads DAGVTQSPTHLIKTRGQQVTLRCSPISGHKSVSWYQQVLGQGPQFIFQYYEKEERGRGNFPDRFSARQFPNYSSELNVNALLLGDSALYLCASSADTNSYEQYFGPGTRLTVT.

This clone came up a few times. This sequence joins TRBV6-2 or TRBV6-3 and TRBJ2-2, with 9 positions matching TRBD1. The germline gives CDR1 MNHEY, CDR2 SVGEGT. Trimming cost V 2 bases and J 5 bases; bases outside gene matches: 0. The length of the CDR3 is 14 residues. As DNA, the CDR3 is TGTGCCAGCAGTTACGGGACAGGGACCGGGGAGCTGTTTTTT. Translating gives CASSYGTGTGELFF.

The V and J genes are TRBV19 and TRBJ2-3, with 7 nucleotides matching TRBD2. With 5 bases clipped from V and 1 base from J, the junction kept 12 bases outside the gene matches. The germline CDR1 and CDR2 sequences are LNHDA and SQIVND (reference sequence). This CDR3 region has 17 residues. The CDR3 DNA follows: TGTGCCAGTAGTTCCCCACCTCTAGCGGAGGGCACAGATACGCAGTATTTT. This gives the protein CASSSPPLAEGTDTQYF. The full variable domain, completed using reference TRBV19 and TRBJ2-3, is DGGITQSPKYLFRKEGQNVTLSCEQNLNHDAMYWYRQDPGQGLRLIYYSQIVNDFQKGDIAEGYSVSREKKESFPLTVTSAQKNPTAFYLCASSSPPLAEGTDTQYFGPGTRLTVL.

This rearrangement joins TRBV24-1 to TRBJ1-4; possible D gene TRBD1, 5 bases. The CDR3 contains 17 residues. CDR1 and CDR2 from the germline V gene are KGHDR and SFDVKD. Trimming removed 4 bases at V and 0 bases at J, with 14 bases between. The DNA for the CDR3 is TGTGCCACCAGTGACCCCTTGGGGCTTTCAACTAATGAAAAACTGTTTTTT. This encodes CATSDPLGLSTNEKLFF.

This clone occurred many times. V gene TRBV19 combines with J gene TRBJ1-4, with D perhaps matching TRBD1 (5 bases). The germline CDR1 and CDR2 sequences are LNHDA and SQIVND (reference sequence). V lost 3 bases and J 10 bases, leaving 15 bases between the germline ends. The CDR3 loop spans 14 amino acids. DNA of the CDR3: TGTGCCAGTAGTATGCTGCAGGGAGGTGCAAAACTGTTTTTT. The encoded protein is CASSMLQGGAKLFF.

By share, this clone counts as medium-sized. The V call is TRBV2, the J call TRBJ1-5; D is uncertain. The germline CDR1 and CDR2 sequences are SNHLY and FYNNEI. The CDR3 contains 13 residues. V was trimmed by 4 bases and J by 5 bases, leaving 9 bases between them. DNA for the CDR3: TGTGCCAGCAGTGTGGGAGGCGATCAGCCCCAGCATTTT. Translating it yields CASSVGGDQPQHF.

The chain combines TRBV3-1 (or the pseudogene TRBV3-2) with TRBJ2-5; TRBD2 is a possible D gene (7 bases). The germline gives CDR1 LGHDT, CDR2 YNNKEL (reference sequence). V was shortened by 3 bases and J by 1 base, with 18 bases between the two germline ends. This CDR3 is 17 amino acids long. This CDR3 is CASSQEGGQGVQETQYF. Written as DNA, the CDR3 is TGTGCCAGCAGCCAGGAGGGGGGGCAGGGCGTCCAAGAGACCCAGTACTTC.